The source of this TCR beta chain is a study of blood T cell repertoires in COVID-19. Study-wide background: COVID-19 samples, acute and convalescent, were from the United States, Italy and Spain. The analysed material was cDNA or gDNA that came from T cells, B-cell-depleted T cells, or PBMCs.

This CDR3 spans 13 amino acids. Germline trimming cut 2 bases from V and 5 bases from J; bases unmatched to any gene: 2. CDR1 and CDR2 (germline): SGHTA, FQGNSA. Clinical history reported by participants formed the basis on which cohorts were assigned. Cohort 3 recovery required two negative PCRs, clearance, or symptom resolution. Profiled with immunoSEQ multiplex PCR; TCRdb holds only in-frame clones, not every one. The sample carries a few hundred thousand clones, more than 75% recorded once. The sequencing sample was made of PBMCs or T cells enriched from blood (not recorded which). The chain is built from TRBV7-2 and TRBJ1-1; TRBD1 matches at 7 bases. The receptor's source is a middle-aged woman who had recovered from COVID-19. This CDR3 reads CASSLYRGTEAFF. CDR3 nucleotides: TGTGCCAGCAGCTTATACAGGGGTACTGAAGCTTTCTTT.